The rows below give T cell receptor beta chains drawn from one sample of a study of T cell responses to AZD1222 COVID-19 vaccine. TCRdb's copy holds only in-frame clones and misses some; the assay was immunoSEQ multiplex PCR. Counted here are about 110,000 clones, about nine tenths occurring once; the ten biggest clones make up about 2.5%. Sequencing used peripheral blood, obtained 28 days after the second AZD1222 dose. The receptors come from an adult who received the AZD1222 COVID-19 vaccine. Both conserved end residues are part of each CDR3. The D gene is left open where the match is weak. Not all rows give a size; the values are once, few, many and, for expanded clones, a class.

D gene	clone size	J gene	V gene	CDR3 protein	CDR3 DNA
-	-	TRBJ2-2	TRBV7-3	CASSLLSGGELFF	TGTGCCAGCAGCTTATTATCCGGGGGGGAGCTGTTTTTT
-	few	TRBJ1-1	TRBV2	CASNSELNTEAFF	TGTGCCAGCAATTCAGAATTGAACACTGAAGCTTTCTTT
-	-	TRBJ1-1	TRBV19	CAIKPAGNTEAFF	TGTGCCATCAAACCGGCAGGAAACACTGAAGCTTTCTTT
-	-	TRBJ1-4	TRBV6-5	CASSYEKDSVVFF	TGTGCCAGCAGTTACGAGAAGGACAGCGTAGTATTTTTT
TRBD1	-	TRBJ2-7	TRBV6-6	CASSYPGQGTYEQYF	TGTGCCAGCAGTTACCCGGGACAGGGAACCTACGAGCAGTACTTC
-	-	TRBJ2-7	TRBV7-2	CASSSKAGPYEQYF	TGTGCCAGCAGCTCCAAAGCAGGGCCCTACGAGCAGTACTTC
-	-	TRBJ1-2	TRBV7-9	CASTTTSGYGYTF	TGTGCCAGCACCACAACCTCGGGCTATGGCTACACCTTC
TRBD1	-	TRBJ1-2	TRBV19	CASRFGTGNFGYTF	TGTGCCAGTAGGTTTGGGACAGGGAATTTTGGCTACACCTTC
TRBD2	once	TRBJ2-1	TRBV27	CASSRLAGGLYNEQFF	TGTGCCAGCAGCCGACTAGCGGGGGGACTCTACAATGAGCAGTTCTTC
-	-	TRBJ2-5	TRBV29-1	CSVTGNTQETQYF	TGCAGCGTTACGGGAAACACTCAAGAGACCCAGTACTTC
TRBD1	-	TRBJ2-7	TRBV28	CASSLGQGGEQYF	TGTGCCAGCAGCCTTGGACAGGGTGGCGAGCAGTACTTC
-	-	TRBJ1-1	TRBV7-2	CASSSQGGWTEAFF	TGTGCCAGCAGCTCCCAAGGGGGTTGGACTGAAGCTTTCTTT
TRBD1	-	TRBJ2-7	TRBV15	CATRKTGGTYEQYF	TGTGCCACCAGAAAAACAGGGGGGACCTACGAGCAGTACTTC
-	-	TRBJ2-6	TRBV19	CASSRYSGANVLTF	TGTGCCAGTAGTAGGTACTCTGGGGCCAACGTCCTGACTTTC
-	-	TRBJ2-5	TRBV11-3	CASSLDREETQYF	TGTGCCAGCAGCTTAGACAGGGAAGAGACCCAGTACTTC
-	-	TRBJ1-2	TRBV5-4	CASSPGGLGGYTF	TGTGCCAGCAGCCCCGGAGGATTGGGTGGCTACACCTTC
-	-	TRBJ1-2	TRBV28	CASSLPGRGVHGYTF	TGTGCCAGCAGTTTGCCGGGCAGGGGAGTCCATGGCTACACCTTC
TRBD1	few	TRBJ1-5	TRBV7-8	CASSRDRGQPQHF	TGTGCCAGCAGCAGGGACAGGGGCCAGCCCCAGCATTTT
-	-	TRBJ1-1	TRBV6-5	CASSYSSYVNTEAFF	TGTGCCAGCAGTTACTCGAGTTACGTAAACACTGAAGCTTTCTTT
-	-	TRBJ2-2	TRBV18	CASSRSGELFF	TGTGCCAGCTCACGTTCCGGGGAGCTGTTTTTT